What follows is one TCR beta chain and its context. There are a few counts of this clone. Its antigen specificity is not known. No quality values exist for individual bases; no much larger clone is one base distant. This record comes from a study of OX40 agonist ivuxolimab in advanced cancers. Some background on the complete study: Ivuxolimab was a fully human IgG2 agonistic monoclonal antibody targeting the costimulatory receptor OX40 (CD134). A male proportion of nearly 85% and a mean age of around 60 years, ranging from roughly 23 to 90, were recorded for the dose-escalation cohort. The paper covers the monotherapy dose-escalation part of the phase I ivuxolimab trial, which included N of about 50 patients. Intravenous ivuxolimab was administered to patients every 2 weeks at six dose levels: 0.01, 0.1, 0.3, 1.5, 3 and 10 mg/kg. Of the 50 or so patients in dose escalation, approximately 20 had hepatocellular carcinoma, around 15 had melanoma, 9 had renal cell carcinoma and 9 had head and neck cancer. Partial responses occurred in three dose-escalation patients: two with cutaneous melanoma and one with hepatocellular carcinoma. The point of sequencing TCRbeta in the periphery was to test whether ivuxolimab changed TCR sequence diversity and drove clonal T-cell expansion. Prior anti-PD-1, anti-PD-L1 or anti-CTLA-4 therapy was permitted, and checkpoint inhibitors had been received by around 40% of dose-escalation patients.

The trial excluded patients who had a history of autoimmune disease or who were on systemic immunosuppression. In every dose cohort, peripheral blood was drawn for TCR sequencing at baseline, cycle 4 day 1, and cycle 7 day 1. Samples were obtained from an open-label, multicenter, first-in-human phase I dose-escalation trial of ivuxolimab. Adults with locally advanced or metastatic melanoma, renal cell carcinoma, hepatocellular carcinoma or head and neck squamous cell carcinoma were enrolled in the trial. Before TCR sequencing, CD4+ and CD8+ T cells were separately sorted from peripheral blood. Study-wide findings and limitations: At doses from 0.1 to 3.0 mg/kg, clonal expansion was seen in both CD4+ and CD8+ blood T cells between baseline and week 6. Antigen specificity was not determined for the clonally expanded peripheral T cells. After ivuxolimab, CD8+ T cells had more expanded clones than CD4+ T cells on average. In the 0.1-3.0 mg/kg groups, partial responders had among the lowest normalized peripheral clonal expansion, particularly in CD8+ T cells. Low levels of normalized T-cell clonal expansion were also shown by some nonresponding patients.

The CDR3, from cysteine to phenylalanine, totals 12 residues. Only the CDR3 part of the read is kept: 36 bases, read in frame from the first base. CDR1 and CDR2 are read off the germline V gene (reference sequence) as GTSNPN and SVGIG. V drops 3 bases and J drops 5 bases, leaving 10 bases in between. To sequence the TCRbeta CDR3 region, genomic DNA was isolated from the sorted cells. TCRbeta CDR3 regions were sequenced using the immunoSEQ Assay. TCRdb's version of the immuneACCESS table is confined to in-frame rearrangements and falls short of the full clone set. An unresolved V gene accounts for under half of the shortfall where checked; the remainder is of unknown origin. The sample table contains about 28,000 clones; only one count was recorded for roughly 86% of them. Jointly, the top ten make up roughly 25% of the sample.

The sequence came from an adult with an advanced solid tumor such as melanoma, head and neck, liver or kidney cancer. The chain employs TRBV30 and TRBJ1-1, with TRBD1 perhaps the D gene, on 5 matching bases. Sequences were derived from CD4+ or CD8+ T cells sorted from blood, sampled in a trial of the OX40 agonist ivuxolimab. The CDR3: CAWRTPGTEAFF. Here is the DNA: TGTGCCTGGAGAACCCCAGGGACTGAAGCTTTCTTT.